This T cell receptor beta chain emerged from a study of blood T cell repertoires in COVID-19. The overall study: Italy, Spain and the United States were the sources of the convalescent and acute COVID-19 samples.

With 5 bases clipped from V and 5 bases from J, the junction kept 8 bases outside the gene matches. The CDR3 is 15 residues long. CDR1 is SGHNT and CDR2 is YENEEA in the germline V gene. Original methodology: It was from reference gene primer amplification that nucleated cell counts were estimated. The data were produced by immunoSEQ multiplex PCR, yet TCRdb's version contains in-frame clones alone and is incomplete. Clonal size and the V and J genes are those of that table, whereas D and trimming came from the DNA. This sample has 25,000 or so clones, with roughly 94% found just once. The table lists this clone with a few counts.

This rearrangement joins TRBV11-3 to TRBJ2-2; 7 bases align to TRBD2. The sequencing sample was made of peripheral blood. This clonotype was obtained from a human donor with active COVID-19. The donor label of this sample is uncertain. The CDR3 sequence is CASSEGLAETGELFF. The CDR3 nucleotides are TGTGCCAGCAGCGAAGGCCTAGCGGAGACCGGGGAGCTGTTTTTT. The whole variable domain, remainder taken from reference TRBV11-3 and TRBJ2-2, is EAGVVQSPRYKIIEKKQPVAFWCNPISGHNTLYWYLQNLGQGPELLIRYENEEAVDDSQLPKDRFSAERLKGVDSTLKIQPAELGDSAVYLCASSEGLAETGELFFGEGSRLTVL.